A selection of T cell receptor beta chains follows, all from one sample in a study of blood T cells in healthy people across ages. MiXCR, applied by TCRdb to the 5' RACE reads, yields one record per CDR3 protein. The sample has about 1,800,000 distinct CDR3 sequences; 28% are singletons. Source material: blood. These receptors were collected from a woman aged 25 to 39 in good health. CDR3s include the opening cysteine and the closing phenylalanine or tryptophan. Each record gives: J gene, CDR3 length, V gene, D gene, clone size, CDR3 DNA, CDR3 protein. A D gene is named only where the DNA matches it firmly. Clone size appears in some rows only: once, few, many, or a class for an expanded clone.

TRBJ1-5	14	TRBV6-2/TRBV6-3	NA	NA	TGTGCCAGCAGTGGGACACTCGATCCCCAGCCCCAGCATTTT	CASSGTLDPQPQHF
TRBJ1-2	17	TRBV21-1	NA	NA	TGTGCCAGCAGCAAAATGGGCAGCCCAGGGTCTTACTATGGCTACACCTTC	CASSKMGSPGSYYGYTF
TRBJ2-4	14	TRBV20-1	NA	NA	TGCAGTGCTAGAGGCCCGTTTCTGCGCAACATTCAGTACTTC	CSARGPFLRNIQYF
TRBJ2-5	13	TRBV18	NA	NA	TGTGCCAGCTCACAAACGCGCAAAGAGACCCAGTACTTC	CASSQTRKETQYF
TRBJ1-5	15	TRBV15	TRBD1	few	TGTGCCACCAGCAGAGATCGACAGGGCGGGCAGCCCCAGCATTTT	CATSRDRQGGQPQHF
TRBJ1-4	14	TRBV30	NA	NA	TGTGCCTGGATGGACGCCATTTCCGGTGAAAAACTGTTTTTT	CAWMDAISGEKLFF
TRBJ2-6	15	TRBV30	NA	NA	TGTGCCTGGAAACGGTCCGGGTCTGGGGCCAACGTCCTGACTTTC	CAWKRSGSGANVLTF
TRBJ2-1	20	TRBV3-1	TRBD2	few	TGTGCCAGCAGCCAAGTATTTGGGCTAGCGGACCGGAAACCCTACAATGAGCAGTTCTTC	CASSQVFGLADRKPYNEQFF
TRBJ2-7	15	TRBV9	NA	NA	TGTGCCAGCAGCGCAGGACCCTGCGGCCAGGACGAGCAGTACTTC	CASSAGPCGQDEQYF
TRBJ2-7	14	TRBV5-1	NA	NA	TGCGCCAGCAGCCACCCACAGGGAACAGACGAGCAGTACTTC	CASSHPQGTDEQYF
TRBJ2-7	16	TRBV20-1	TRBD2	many	TGCAGTGCTAGATTCTGGGGCGGGAGCAGCTCCTACGAGCAGTACTTC	CSARFWGGSSSYEQYF
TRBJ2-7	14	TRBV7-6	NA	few	TGTGCCAGCAGCTTGATAGGGTTTTCGGACGAGCAGTACTTC	CASSLIGFSDEQYF
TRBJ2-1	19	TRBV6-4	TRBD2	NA	TGTGCCAGCAGTGCCGCCGGACTAGCGGGGGTCTTCTCCTACAATGAGCAGTTCTTC	CASSAAGLAGVFSYNEQFF